This section outlines one T cell receptor beta chain sequence together with its context. Its antigen remains unidentified. The record originates from a study of post-analysis software for immune sequencing data. The wider study: There were relapsing-remitting, secondary progressive and progressive-relapsing multiple sclerosis among the disease courses included.

General study findings and limits: Those samples that were prepared in the same batch co-clustered strongly by F measure. Versus controls, multiple sclerosis patients showed significantly lower diversity (normalized Chao1). Higher frequency in patients than in controls was seen for about five TRBV segments, with TRBV5-6, TRBV5-1 and TRBV20-1 among them.

The CDR3 sequence is 14 residues long. Germline CDR1 MNHEY, CDR2 SVGAGI. With 2 bases removed from V and 7 bases from J, the gap between germline ends came to 14 bases. Prepared libraries of TCR beta cDNA carried unique molecular identifiers. Out of 1 to 10 million T cells, a few hundred thousand cDNA molecules were generated. TCRdb re-called the PCR reads with MiXCR, one entry per CDR3 protein. This table has about 560,000 distinct CDR3 sequences, around 44% appearing once. The TCR comes from a girl aged 10 to 17 with multiple sclerosis. The chain has TRBV6-5 and TRBJ1-2; no reliable D call. Sequenced sample: blood. The CDR3 reads CASSYQADRTGYTF. The CDR3 coding sequence is TGTGCCAGCAGTTACCAAGCGGACCGGACTGGCTACACCTTC.